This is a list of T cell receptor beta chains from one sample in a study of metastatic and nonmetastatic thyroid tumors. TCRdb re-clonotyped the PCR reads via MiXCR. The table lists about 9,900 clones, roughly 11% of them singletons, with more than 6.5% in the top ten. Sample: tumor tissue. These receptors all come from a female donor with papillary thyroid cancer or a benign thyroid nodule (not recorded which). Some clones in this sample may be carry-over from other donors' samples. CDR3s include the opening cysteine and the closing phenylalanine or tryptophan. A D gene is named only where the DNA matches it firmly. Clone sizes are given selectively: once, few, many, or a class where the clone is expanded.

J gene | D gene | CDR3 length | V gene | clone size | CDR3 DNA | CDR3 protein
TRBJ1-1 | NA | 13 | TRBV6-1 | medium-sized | TGTGCCAGCAGGATAACAAGAAGCACTGAAGCTTTCTTT | CASRITRSTEAFF
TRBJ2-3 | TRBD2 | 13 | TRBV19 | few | TGTGCCAGTAGTATGGGACTAGCAGATACGCAGTATTTT | CASSMGLADTQYF
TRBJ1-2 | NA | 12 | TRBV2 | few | TGTGCCAGCCGCGGGATGGATTATGGCTACACCTTC | CASRGMDYGYTF
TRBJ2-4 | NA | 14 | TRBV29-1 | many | TGCAGCGTTGGTGCCGGTATAGCCAAAAACATTCAGTACTTC | CSVGAGIAKNIQYF
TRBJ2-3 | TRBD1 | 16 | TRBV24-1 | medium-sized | TGTGCCACCAGTGAAACCGGGACAGGGAGGTCAGATACGCAGTATTTT | CATSETGTGRSDTQYF
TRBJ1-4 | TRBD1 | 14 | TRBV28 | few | TGTGCCAGCAGTTCAGGGGGTGATGTTGAAAAACTGTTTTTT | CASSSGGDVEKLFF
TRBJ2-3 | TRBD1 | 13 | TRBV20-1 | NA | TGCAGTGCTGTGGACAGGGGAGGAGATACGCAGTATTTT | CSAVDRGGDTQYF
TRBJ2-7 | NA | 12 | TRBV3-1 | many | TGTGCCAGCAGCCTCGCTGGGGGCGAGCAGTACTTC | CASSLAGGEQYF
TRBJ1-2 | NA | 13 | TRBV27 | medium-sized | TGTGCCAGCAGTTTTGACAGGAACTATGGCTACACCTTC | CASSFDRNYGYTF
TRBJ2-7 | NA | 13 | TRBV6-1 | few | TGTGCCAGCGCGGCCAGCAGCTCCTACGAGCAGTACTTC | CASAASSSYEQYF
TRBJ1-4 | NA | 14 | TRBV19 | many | TGTGCCAGCTCTCTTTTTGGGGGAAATGAAAAACTGTTTTTT | CASSLFGGNEKLFF
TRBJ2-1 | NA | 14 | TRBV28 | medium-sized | TGTGCCAGCAGCGCAGGGCTATCCTACAATGAGCAGTTCTTC | CASSAGLSYNEQFF
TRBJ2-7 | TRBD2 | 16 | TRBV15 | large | TGTGCCACCAGCAGAGATAAGTGGGGGGGGATCTACGAGCAGTACTTC | CATSRDKWGGIYEQYF
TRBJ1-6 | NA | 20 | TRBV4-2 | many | TGTGCCAGCAGCCGCTGGGGGAGCTTTAGGGTTGAGTCCTATAATTCACCCCTCCACTTT | CASSRWGSFRVESYNSPLHF
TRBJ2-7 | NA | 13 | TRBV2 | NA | TGTGCCACCCGGCGATTCGGGAGCCACGAGCAGTACTTC | CATRRFGSHEQYF
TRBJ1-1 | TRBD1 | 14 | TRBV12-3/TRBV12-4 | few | TGTGCCAGTAGTAGACAGGGGGCTAACACTGAGGCTTTCTTT | CASSRQGANTEAFF
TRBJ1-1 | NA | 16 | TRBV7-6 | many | TGTGCCAGCAGCCCCGGGCCCCCCACGGCGAACACTGAAGCTTTCTTT | CASSPGPPTANTEAFF
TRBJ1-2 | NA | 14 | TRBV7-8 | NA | TGTGCCAGCAGCTTAGCAAGGGGACGGGACGGCTACACCTTC | CASSLARGRDGYTF
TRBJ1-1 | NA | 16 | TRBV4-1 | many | TGCGCCAGCAGCCAAGTTCATCCAGGTGGGGACACTGAAGCTTTCTTT | CASSQVHPGGDTEAFF
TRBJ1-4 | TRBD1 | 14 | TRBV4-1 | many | TGCGCCAGCAGCCAAGTAATAGGGGGCGAAAAACTGTTTTTT | CASSQVIGGEKLFF
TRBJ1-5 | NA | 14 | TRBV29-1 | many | TGCAGCGTTGGCTCAGGGACGGGCAATCAGCCCCAGCATTTT | CSVGSGTGNQPQHF
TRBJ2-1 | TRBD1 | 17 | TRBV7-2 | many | TGTGCCAGCAGCATTGCATATGGGGACAGCTCCTACAATGAGCAGTTCTTC | CASSIAYGDSSYNEQFF
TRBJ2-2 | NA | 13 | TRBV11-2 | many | TGCGGAGGCAGGGGCGAGGGGACCGGGGAGCTGTTTTTT | CGGRGEGTGELFF
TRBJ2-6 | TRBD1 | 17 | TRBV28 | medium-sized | TGTGCCAGACAAGCCGGGACAGGGGACTCTGGGGCCAACGTCCTGACTTTC | CARQAGTGDSGANVLTF
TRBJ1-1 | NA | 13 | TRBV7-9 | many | TGTGCCAGCAGTGCGCCAGGGTATCCTGAAGCTTTCTTT | CASSAPGYPEAFF
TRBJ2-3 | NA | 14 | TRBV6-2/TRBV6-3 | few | TGTGCCAGCAGTTTCGGAGGGCCCACAGATACGCAGTATTTT | CASSFGGPTDTQYF
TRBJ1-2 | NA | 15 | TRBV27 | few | TGTGCCAGCAGTTTAAGGACGACAGAAGGCTATGGCTACACCTTC | CASSLRTTEGYGYTF
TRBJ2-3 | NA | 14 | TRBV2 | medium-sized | TGTGCCAGCCTCCGGGGGACCGGGACAGATACGCAGTATTTT | CASLRGTGTDTQYF
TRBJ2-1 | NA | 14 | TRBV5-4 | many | TGTGCCAGCAGCTACCGAACAGGAGACAATGAGCAGTTCTTC | CASSYRTGDNEQFF
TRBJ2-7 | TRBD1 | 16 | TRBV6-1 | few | TGTGCCAGCATACCATCCAGCTCGGGACAGGCCTACGAGCAGTACTTC | CASIPSSSGQAYEQYF
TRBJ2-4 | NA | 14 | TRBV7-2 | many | TGTGCCAGCAGCTTAGCGGGAGCCAAAAACATTCAGTACTTC | CASSLAGAKNIQYF
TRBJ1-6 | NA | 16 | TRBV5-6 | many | TGTGCCAGCAGCAAATACAGGGTCGCCTATAATTCACCCCTCCACTTT | CASSKYRVAYNSPLHF
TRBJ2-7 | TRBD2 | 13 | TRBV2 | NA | TGTGCCAGCAGTGGGCGGGGGTCCTACGAGCAGTACTTC | CASSGRGSYEQYF
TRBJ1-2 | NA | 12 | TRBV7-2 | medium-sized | TGTGCCAGCAGCTCATACCCTTTGGGCTACACCTTC | CASSSYPLGYTF
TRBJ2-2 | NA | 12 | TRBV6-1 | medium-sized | TGTGCCAGCAGACAGTACACCGGGGAGCTGTTTTTT | CASRQYTGELFF
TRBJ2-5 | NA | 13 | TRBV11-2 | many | TGTGCCAGCAGCTTCTCCAGGGGCGCGACCCAGTACTTC | CASSFSRGATQYF
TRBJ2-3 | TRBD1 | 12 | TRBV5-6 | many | TGTGCCAGCAGCTTCGGACAGGGCACGCAGTATTTT | CASSFGQGTQYF
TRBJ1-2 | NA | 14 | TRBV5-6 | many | TGTGCCAGCAGCCCCGGGGGTCCTAACTATGGCTACACCTTC | CASSPGGPNYGYTF
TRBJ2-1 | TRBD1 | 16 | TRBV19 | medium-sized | TGTGCCAGTAGTATTGGGGTATGGGACAGTGGCAATGAGCAGTTCTTC | CASSIGVWDSGNEQFF
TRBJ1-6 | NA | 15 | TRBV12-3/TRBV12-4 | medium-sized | TGTGCCAGCAGTTTGTCGGGCAGGGGTGGTTCACCCCTCCACTTT | CASSLSGRGGSPLHF
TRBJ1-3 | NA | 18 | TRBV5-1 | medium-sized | TGCGCCAGCAGCTTGGCAGGGGACCTCTCGTACTCTGGAAACACCATATATTTT | CASSLAGDLSYSGNTIYF
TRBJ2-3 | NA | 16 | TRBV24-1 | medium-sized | TGTGCCACCAGTGATACCACAGGGAGAGGCACAGATACGCAGTATTTT | CATSDTTGRGTDTQYF
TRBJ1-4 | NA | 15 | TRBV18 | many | TGTGCCAGCTCACCACCAACACAGACTAATGAAAAACTGTTTTTT | CASSPPTQTNEKLFF
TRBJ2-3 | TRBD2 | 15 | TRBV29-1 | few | TGCAGCGCCCGGACCAGCGGGGGGGAAGAGGGTAGCCATTATTTC | CSARTSGGEEGSHYF
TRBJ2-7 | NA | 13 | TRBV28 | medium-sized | TGTGCCAGCATCGGGCAGATCTCCTACGAGCAGTACTTC | CASIGQISYEQYF
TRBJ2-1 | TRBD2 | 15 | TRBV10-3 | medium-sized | TGTGCCATCAGTGGGGGACTAGCGGGAAAGGATGAGCAGTTCTTC | CAISGGLAGKDEQFF
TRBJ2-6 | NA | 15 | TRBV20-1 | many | TGCAGTGCTAGAGCTGGGGTTACTGGGGCCAACGTCCTGACTTTC | CSARAGVTGANVLTF
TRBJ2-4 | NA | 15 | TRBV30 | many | TGTGCCTGGAGTCTGGGGGCTCAAGCCAAAAACATTCAGTACTTC | CAWSLGAQAKNIQYF
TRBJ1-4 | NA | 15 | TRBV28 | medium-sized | TGTGCCAGCAGTTCCATTACAGGGACTCGTGAAAAACTGTTTTTT | CASSSITGTREKLFF
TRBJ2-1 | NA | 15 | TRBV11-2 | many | TGTGCCAGCAGCTTAGATTACGGATCCTACAATGAGCAGTTCTTC | CASSLDYGSYNEQFF
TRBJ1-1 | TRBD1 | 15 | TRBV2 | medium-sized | TGTGCCAGCAGGCCGGGACAGCTTCTTTACACTGAAGCTTTCTTT | CASRPGQLLYTEAFF
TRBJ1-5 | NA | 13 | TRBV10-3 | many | TGTGCCATCAGTGAGTCTGAGTTGCAGCCCCAGCATTTT | CAISESELQPQHF
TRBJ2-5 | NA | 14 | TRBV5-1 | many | TGCGCCAGCAGCTTGGGGTCAGCACAAGAGACCCAGTACTTC | CASSLGSAQETQYF
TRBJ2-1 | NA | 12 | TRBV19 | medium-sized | TGTGCCAGTAGAACCGGGACAAGCCACCAGTTCTTC | CASRTGTSHQFF
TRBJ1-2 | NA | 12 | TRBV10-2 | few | TGCGCCAGCAGCGAAGAGACGGGGGGCTACACCTTC | CASSEETGGYTF
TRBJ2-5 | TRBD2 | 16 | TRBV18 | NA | TGTGCCAGCTCACTAGCCGGGACTAGCGGCCAAGAGACCCAGTACTTC | CASSLAGTSGQETQYF
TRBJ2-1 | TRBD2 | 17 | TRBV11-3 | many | TGTGCCAGCAGCCAGGGACTAGCGGGGGGCCGGGGCAATGAGCAGTTCTTC | CASSQGLAGGRGNEQFF
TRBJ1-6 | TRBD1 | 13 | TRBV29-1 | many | TGCAGCGTGGCCCAGGGGGCAGGGTCACCCCTCCACTTT | CSVAQGAGSPLHF
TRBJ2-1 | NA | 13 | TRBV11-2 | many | TGTGCCAGCAGCTTCTTCTACGGCGATGAGCAGTTCTTC | CASSFFYGDEQFF